The 4 T cell receptor beta chains reported below all come from one sample, sequenced in a study of tumor-infiltrating lymphocytes in primary liver carcinoma. Production of TCR beta cDNA used approximately 0.55 ug total RNA together with a constant-region primer. Three nested multiplex PCR rounds of slightly modified ARM-PCR generated TCR beta libraries. Both of the initial two PCR rounds ran for about 11 cycles and employed TRBV1-TRBV30 forward primers alongside a C-beta reverse primer. TCRdb recomputed calls from the multiplex PCR reads with MiXCR, one row per CDR3 protein. The sample lists roughly 120,000 distinct CDR3 sequences, about two thirds seen once, with over 8% in the top ten. Co-extracting RNA and DNA was done with roughly 17-31 mg of unsorted bulk tissue as input. The sample comprised tumor-adjacent normal liver tissue. These receptors all stem from a woman in her sixties with primary liver carcinoma and hepatitis B virus infection.

In regard to this clonotype: At one end the junction does not follow the germline gene, possibly because of a read error. The CDR3, as DNA: TGTGTCAGTAGCTTCGGCACGGATAATGGGCAGTTCTTC. This codes for CVSSFGTDNGQFF. V gene TRBV11-1 combines with J gene TRBJ2-1; D call uncertain. Per germline, CDR1 SGHAT and CDR2 FQDESV (reference sequence). The CDR3 extends over 13 amino acids.

As for this clonotype: The CDR3 does not close with the conserved phenylalanine or tryptophan, likely indicating a read error. The CDR3 sequence is CASSQEGRVGDNEQFL. The CDR3 DNA follows: TGCGCCAGCAGCCAAGAAGGGCGAGTTGGGGACAATGAGCAGTTCTTA. The V and J genes are TRBV4-1 and TRBJ2-1; D is uncertain. CDR1 MGHRA and CDR2 YSYEKL come from the germline V gene. Trimming stripped 0 bases from V and 5 bases from J, with 14 bases between. The CDR3 runs 16 residues.

This clonotype appeared a single time. This may be a read error, as it is one base from a much larger clone. The final CDR3 position lacks the conserved phenylalanine or tryptophan, pointing to a likely read error. The chain combines TRBV30 with TRBJ2-7; D gene ambiguous. Trimming cost V 2 bases and J 0 bases, with 8 bases left between them. This CDR3 region has 13 residues. Germline-derived CDR1 and CDR2 are GTSNPN and SVGIG (reference sequence). For the CDR3, the DNA is TGTGCCTGGAGTATCGGCAGCTCCTACGAGCAGTACTCC. Protein sequence: CAWSIGSSYEQYS.

This rearrangement joins TRBV5-5 to TRBJ1-6, with D maybe TRBD1 (6 bases). The CDR3 covers 17 residues. With 1 base removed from V and 10 bases from J, the gap between germline ends came to 21 bases. The germline gives CDR1 SGHKS, CDR2 YYEKEE (reference sequence). The chain's CDR3 is CASSLPDRYQGNSPLHF. The CDR3 DNA follows: TGTGCCAGCAGCTTGCCGGACAGATATCAAGGGAACTCACCCCTCCACTTT.